The clone carrying this T cell receptor beta chain was counted many times. Antigen unknown. CDR1 and CDR2 from the germline V gene are LGHDT and YNNKEL (reference sequence). With 1 base clipped from V and 7 bases from J, the junction kept 19 bases outside the gene matches. This CDR3 has 18 residues. One entry per CDR3 protein results from TCRdb running MiXCR on the multiplex PCR reads. The table includes about 230,000 distinct CDR3 sequences, about 30% detected once. Breast cancer patients provided tissue from their axillary draining lymph nodes. The record originates from a study of breast tumors, draining lymph nodes, adjacent tissues. Study-level results: Most tumor T cells seemingly derive from lymph node, then expand in tumor. Luminal-like breast cancer showed significantly greater tumor-nontumor repertoire similarity than basal-like breast cancer did. The lymph node origin of tumor T cells was framed as consistent with a hypothesis, not demonstrated. Tumor TCR diversity was below lymph nodes but above nontumor tissue.

J is TRBJ2-7 and V is TRBV3-1, with 7 bases fitting TRBD1. The sample consisted of axillary lymph node tissue. This clonotype was sampled from a female donor with breast cancer. Some clones in this sample may be carry-over from other donors' samples. Written as DNA, the CDR3 is TGTGCCAGCAGCCAAGGTCTGGGTCGGGACAGCCCCATTGGGGAGCAGTACTTC. Translated, it gives CASSQGLGRDSPIGEQYF.